A single sample gave rise to the 24 T cell receptor beta chains below, sequenced in a study of CD8 T cells in ankylosing spondylitis (dated by TCRdb to about 2017). Library preparation used 5' RACE. TCRdb names Illumina HiSeq 2500 as the instrument used. TCRdb redid the processing of the public reads, applying fastp at Q25 and MiXCR, and retained in-frame beta chains. Every distinct CDR3 protein forms one entry, paired with its most common genes and DNA. For this sample the table gives about 400,000 distinct CDR3 sequences, of which 20% were detected only once. About an eighth of the sample is held by the ten biggest clonotypes. The sequenced sample consisted of blood, either unsorted or a sorted T cell fraction (not recorded which). Source of these receptors: a male donor with ankylosing spondylitis or in good health (not recorded which).

The sample holds a few counts of this clonotype. J is TRBJ2-5 and V is TRBV4-2; D may match TRBD1 or TRBD2 (6 bases each). The CDR3 is made up of 15 amino acids. The V gene lost 1 base and the J gene lost 2 bases, with 11 bases spanning the gap. Germline assignment: CDR1 LGHNA and CDR2 YNFKEQ. The CDR3 here is CASSQVRGQQETQYF. The CDR3 DNA reads TGTGCCAGCAGCCAAGTACGGGGGCAACAAGAGACCCAGTACTTC.

V usage is TRBV12-3 or TRBV12-4 and J usage is TRBJ1-5; 8 bases line up with TRBD1. The CDR3 extends over 14 amino acids. The V gene end was trimmed by 7 bases and the J gene end by 5 bases; junction bases not matched to a gene: 7. The CDR3 is CASTPGTGDQPQHF. The CDR3 nucleotides are TGTGCCAGCACCCCCGGGACAGGCGATCAGCCCCAGCATTTT.

This clonotype turned up a few times. This sequence joins TRBV4-1 and TRBJ2-5, with TRBD2 identical over 8 bases. Germline V gene data show CDR1 as MGHRA and CDR2 as YSYEKL. V lost 3 bases to trimming and J lost 2 bases; unmatched junction nucleotides: 8. The CDR3 runs to 16 residues. CDR3: CASSQPGLVGQETQYF. In DNA form, the CDR3 reads TGCGCCAGCAGCCAGCCGGGACTAGTGGGTCAAGAGACCCAGTACTTC.

The chain has TRBV28 and TRBJ2-3, with a possible D match to TRBD2 (5 bases). The germline V gene has CDR1 MDHEN and CDR2 SYDVKM. The CDR3 is 17 amino acids. V lost 5 bases to trimming and J lost 0 bases, with 18 bases between them. This chain's CDR3 is CASSPLRTDSSTDTQYF. The CDR3 nucleotides read TGTGCCAGCAGTCCCCTGAGGACGGACTCCAGCACAGATACGCAGTATTTT.

V usage is TRBV6-5 and J usage is TRBJ2-1, with 8 bases that match TRBD1. The CDR3 has 16 residues. Unmatched junction bases numbered 12, after V lost 3 bases and J lost 8 bases. The germline V gene encodes CDR1 MNHEY and CDR2 SVGAGI. The CDR3 loop reads CASSYPAGTGPHEQFF. The CDR3 DNA reads TGTGCCAGCAGTTATCCCGCCGGGACAGGTCCACATGAGCAGTTCTTC.

V gene TRBV21-1 combines with J gene TRBJ2-3; the table calls TRBD1, which could not be checked here. TRBV21-1 is a pseudogene segment. The CDR3 extends over 16 amino acids. The DNA for the CDR3 is TGTCCCAGCAGCACCTTCGGGGGGCTGGGCACAGATACGCAGTATTTT. Protein sequence: CPSSTFGGLGTDTQYF.

This clonotype was observed at least ten times. V usage is TRBV12-3 or TRBV12-4 and J usage is TRBJ2-5, with 8 nucleotides matching TRBD2. The junction had 10 bases not matched to a gene; V was cut back by 8 bases and J by 5 bases. This CDR3 has 14 amino acids. Here the CDR3 reads CASATGTGGETQYF. Written as DNA, the CDR3 is TGTGCCAGCGCCACCGGGACGGGGGGGGAGACCCAGTACTTC.

This clonotype turned up a few times. This chain links TRBV7-9 with TRBJ1-2; 7 positions match TRBD1. This CDR3 has 12 amino acids. CDR1 and CDR2 from the germline V gene are SEHNR and FQNEAQ (reference sequence). V was clipped by 6 bases and J by 8 bases; unmatched bases: 6. CDR3 in amino acids: CASRDRSPGYTF. CDR3 sequence (DNA): TGTGCCAGCAGGGACAGGAGTCCGGGCTACACCTTC.

V gene TRBV12-3 or TRBV12-4 combines with J gene TRBJ1-5; TRBD1 might be the D (5 bases). The germline V and J ends were trimmed by 6 bases and 9 bases, with 18 bases remaining between them. The CDR3 spans 14 residues. The CDR3 DNA reads as TGTGCCAGCAGGGAATCAGGGATTCACGGGCCCCAGCATTTT. It encodes CASRESGIHGPQHF.

This chain connects TRBV4-1 to TRBJ2-1; D assignment may be TRBD1 or TRBD2 (5 bases each). Deletions cut 5 bases from V and 3 bases from J, with 11 bases between. This CDR3 is 14 amino acids long. CDR1 MGHRA and CDR2 YSYEKL come from the germline V gene. The CDR3, as DNA: TGCGCCAGCAGCGGGGACCGAGACTACAATGAGCAGTTCTTC. The encoded protein is CASSGDRDYNEQFF.

This clonotype was seen more than once but under ten times. The chain joins TRBV30 to TRBJ2-1; 8 bases align to TRBD2. The germline V gene has CDR1 GTSNPN and CDR2 SVGIG (reference sequence). The CDR3 extends over 13 amino acids. V lost 4 bases to trimming and J lost 5 bases; unmatched junction nucleotides: 4. The CDR3 DNA is TGTGCCTGGACCGGGACTAGAAACAATGAGCAGTTCTTC. As protein: CAWTGTRNNEQFF.

This clonotype was observed a few times. The rearrangement links TRBV4-1 to TRBJ2-3; TRBD1 matches 7 bases. The germline gives CDR1 MGHRA, CDR2 YSYEKL. The V and J ends lost 0 bases and 0 bases, in that order; junction bases with no gene match: 9. CDR3 length: 18 amino acids. CDR3 sequence (DNA): TGCGCCAGCAGCCAAGATAGATTGGACAGGCTAAGCACAGATACGCAGTATTTT. Its protein product is CASSQDRLDRLSTDTQYF.

The rearrangement uses TRBV30 and TRBJ2-3, with a weak D call TRBD1 (5 bases). Germline assignment: CDR1 GTSNPN and CDR2 SVGIG (reference sequence). The CDR3 contains 14 residues. V was pared by 6 bases and J by 0 bases, with 13 bases between. This CDR3 reads CACEQEPSTDTQYF. CDR3 DNA sequence: TGTGCCTGTGAACAGGAGCCTAGCACAGATACGCAGTATTTT.

V gene TRBV10-3 combines with J gene TRBJ1-2; D ambiguous. The germline V and J ends were trimmed by 3 bases and 4 bases, with 15 bases remaining between them. The CDR3 is made up of 15 amino acids. Germline loops: CDR1 ENHRY, CDR2 SYGVKD. The CDR3 nucleotides read TGTGCCATCAGTGAATCCGGACGGGAAGTCTATGGCTACACCTTC. Translating gives CAISESGREVYGYTF.

The chain carries TRBV7-9 and TRBJ2-7; tentatively, D is TRBD1 (5 bases). Germline-derived CDR1 and CDR2 are SEHNR and FQNEAQ (reference sequence). This CDR3 spans 13 amino acids. V lost 8 bases, J lost 0 bases, and 11 bases lay in between. The CDR3 DNA follows: TGTGCCAGCCAAGGGGCCGCCTCCTACGAGCAGTACTTC. Its translation is CASQGAASYEQYF.

V gene TRBV5-5 combines with J gene TRBJ2-2; D remains ambiguous. The CDR3 loop spans 14 amino acids. From germline, CDR1 is SGHKS and CDR2 YYEKEE (reference sequence). Deletions cut 1 base from V and 5 bases from J, with 9 bases between. This chain's CDR3 is CASSLSRPTGELFF. The CDR3, as DNA: TGTGCCAGCAGCTTGTCGCGCCCGACCGGGGAGCTGTTTTTT. Based on the CDR3 plus reference TRBV5-5 and TRBJ2-2, the full variable domain is DAGVTQSPTHLIKTRGQQVTLRCSPISGHKSVSWYQQVLGQGPQFIFQYYEKEERGRGNFPDRFSARQFPNYSSELNVNALLLGDSALYLCASSLSRPTGELFFGEGSRLTVL.

The J gene is TRBJ2-7, the V gene TRBV10-3; possible D gene TRBD1, 6 bases. V dropped 11 bases and J dropped 2 bases, with 19 bases sitting between them. The CDR3 covers 14 residues. The germline CDR1 and CDR2 sequences are ENHRY and SYGVKD. The CDR3 loop is CASSEGGLTYEQYF. The CDR3 DNA reads TGTGCCTCAAGCGAAGGGGGATTGACCTACGAGCAGTACTTC.

The chain recombines TRBV6-2 or TRBV6-3 with TRBJ2-5; D is uncertain. CDR1 and CDR2 (germline): MNHEY, SVGEGT. This CDR3 has 14 residues. Trimming removed 2 bases at V and 4 bases at J, with 11 bases between. The CDR3: CASSYPESGETQYF. In DNA, the CDR3 is TGTGCCAGCAGTTACCCTGAGAGTGGAGAGACCCAGTACTTC.

The chain uses TRBV28 and TRBJ2-7; D not resolved. The length of the CDR3 is 12 residues. Germline V lookup: CDR1 MDHEN, CDR2 SYDVKM. V was pared by 6 bases and J by 4 bases, with 10 bases between. The CDR3 is CASSQILYEQYF. The DNA for the CDR3 is TGTGCCAGCAGCCAAATATTATACGAGCAGTACTTC.

This clonotype appeared a few times. The rearrangement joins TRBV12-3 or TRBV12-4 to TRBJ2-5; 7 bases are shared with TRBD1. V dropped 3 bases and J dropped 3; count of bases not matched to a gene: 7. The CDR3 runs 15 residues. CDR3 coding DNA: TGTGCCAGCAGTTTGTGGACAGGTGGGGAAGAGACCCAGTACTTC. Translating gives CASSLWTGGEETQYF.

This clonotype has just a few counts. The chain employs TRBV4-1 and TRBJ2-7; D call uncertain. The length of the CDR3 is 14 residues. The germline V gene encodes CDR1 MGHRA and CDR2 YSYEKL. The V end lost 1 base, the J end lost 5 bases, and 12 bases lay between the germline ends. DNA of the CDR3: TGCGCCAGCAGCCAAGTAGGCCAGGTTCACGAGCAGTACTTC. Translated: CASSQVGQVHEQYF.

This clonotype turned up a few times. The V gene is TRBV7-2, the J gene TRBJ2-2, with 9 bases lining up with TRBD2. V trimming: 5 bases; J trimming: 7 bases; junction bases outside the gene matches: 14. This CDR3 contains 17 residues. Germline V gene sequence: CDR1 SGHTA, CDR2 FQGNSA. The CDR3 sequence: CASSPSWRGGPNGELFF. CDR3 in DNA: TGTGCCAGCAGCCCCTCTTGGCGGGGGGGCCCGAACGGGGAGCTGTTTTTT.

The CDR3 sequence: CASSLTGGRYEQYF. The CDR3 DNA sequence: TGTGCCAGCAGCTTGACAGGGGGGCGTTACGAGCAGTACTTC. The V gene is TRBV7-8, the J gene TRBJ2-7; TRBD1 agrees at 9 bases. V lost 3 bases, J lost 4 bases, and 4 bases stayed unmatched. The CDR3 runs to 14 residues. Germline-derived CDR1 and CDR2 are SGHVS and FQNEAQ.

CDR3 coding DNA: TGTGCCACCAGTGACCAACAGGGGACAGATACGCAGTATTTT. Its translation: CATSDQQGTDTQYF. J is TRBJ2-3 and V is TRBV24-1; 7 nucleotides line up with TRBD1. The germline CDR1 and CDR2 sequences are KGHDR and SFDVKD. Trimming took 4 bases from V and 3 from J; bases not matched to a gene: 3. The CDR3 runs to 14 residues.